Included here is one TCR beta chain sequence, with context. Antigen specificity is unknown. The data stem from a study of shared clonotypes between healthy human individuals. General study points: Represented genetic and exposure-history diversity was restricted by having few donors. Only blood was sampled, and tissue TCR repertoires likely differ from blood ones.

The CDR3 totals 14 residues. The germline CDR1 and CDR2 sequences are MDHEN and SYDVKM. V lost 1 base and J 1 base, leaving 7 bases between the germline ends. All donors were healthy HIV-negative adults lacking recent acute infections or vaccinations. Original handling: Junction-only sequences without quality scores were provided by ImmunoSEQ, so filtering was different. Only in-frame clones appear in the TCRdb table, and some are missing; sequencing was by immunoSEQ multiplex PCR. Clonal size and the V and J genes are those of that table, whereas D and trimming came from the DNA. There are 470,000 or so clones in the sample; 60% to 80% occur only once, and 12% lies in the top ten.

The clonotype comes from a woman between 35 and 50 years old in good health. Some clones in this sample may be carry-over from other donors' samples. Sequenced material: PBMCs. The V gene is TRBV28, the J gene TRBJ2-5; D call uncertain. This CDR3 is CASSLSRPQETQYF. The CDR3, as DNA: TGTGCCAGCAGTTTATCCAGGCCCCAAGAGACCCAGTACTTC.